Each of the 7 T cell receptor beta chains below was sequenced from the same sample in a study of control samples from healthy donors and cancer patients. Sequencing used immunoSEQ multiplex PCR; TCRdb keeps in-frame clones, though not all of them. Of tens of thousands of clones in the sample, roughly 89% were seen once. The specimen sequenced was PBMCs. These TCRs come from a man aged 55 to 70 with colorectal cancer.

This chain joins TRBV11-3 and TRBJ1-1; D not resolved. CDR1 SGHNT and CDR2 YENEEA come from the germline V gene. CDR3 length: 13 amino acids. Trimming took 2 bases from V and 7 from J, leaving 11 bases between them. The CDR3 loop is CASSLRGEYEAFF. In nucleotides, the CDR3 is TGTGCCAGCAGCTTACGCGGAGAATATGAAGCTTTCTTT.

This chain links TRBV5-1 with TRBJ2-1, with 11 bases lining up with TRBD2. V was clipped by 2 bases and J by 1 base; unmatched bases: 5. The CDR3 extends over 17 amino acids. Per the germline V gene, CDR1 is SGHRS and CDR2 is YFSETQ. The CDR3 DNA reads TGCGCCAGCAGCTTTGGACTAGCGGGTCCTTCCTACAATGAGCAGTTCTTC. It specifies CASSFGLAGPSYNEQFF. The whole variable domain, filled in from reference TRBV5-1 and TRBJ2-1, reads KAGVTQTPRYLIKTRGQQVTLSCSPISGHRSVSWYQQTPGQGLQFLFEYFSETQRNKGNFPGRFSGRQFSNSRSEMNVSTLELGDSALYLCASSFGLAGPSYNEQFFGPGTRLTVL.

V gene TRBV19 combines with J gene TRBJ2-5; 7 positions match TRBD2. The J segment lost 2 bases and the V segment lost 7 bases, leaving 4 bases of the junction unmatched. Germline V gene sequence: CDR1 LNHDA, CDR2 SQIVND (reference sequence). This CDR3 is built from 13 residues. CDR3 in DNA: TGTGCCAGTATAGGACTAGGGCAAGAGACCCAGTACTTC. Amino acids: CASIGLGQETQYF.

The DNA for the CDR3 is TGCGCCAGCAGCCAAGAGCCGGGACAGGTTACCGGGGAGCTGTTTTTT. Residues: CASSQEPGQVTGELFF. This chain connects TRBV4-1 to TRBJ2-2, with 8 bases matching TRBD1. V shed 0 bases and J 5 bases; nucleotides not matched to a gene: 5. Germline loops: CDR1 MGHRA, CDR2 YSYEKL. CDR3 size: 16 residues.

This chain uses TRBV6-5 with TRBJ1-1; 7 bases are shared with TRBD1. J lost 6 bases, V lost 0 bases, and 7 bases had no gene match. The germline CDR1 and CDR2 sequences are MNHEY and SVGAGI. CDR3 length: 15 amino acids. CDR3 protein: CASSYSQGGEPEAFF. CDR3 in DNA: TGTGCCAGCAGTTACTCCCAGGGGGGGGAACCTGAAGCTTTCTTT.

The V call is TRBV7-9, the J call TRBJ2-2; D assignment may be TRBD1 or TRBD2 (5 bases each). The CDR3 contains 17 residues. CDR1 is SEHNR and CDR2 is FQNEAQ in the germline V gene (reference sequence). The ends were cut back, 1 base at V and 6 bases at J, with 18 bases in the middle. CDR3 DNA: TGTGCCAGCAGCTTAGGGGGACGCAGGGAAGGCGCCGGGGAGCTGTTTTTT. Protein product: CASSLGGRREGAGELFF. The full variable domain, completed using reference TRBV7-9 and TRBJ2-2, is DTGVSQNPRHKITKRGQNVTFRCDPISEHNRLYWYRQTLGQGPEFLTYFQNEAQLEKSRLLSDRFSAERPKGSFSTLEIQRTEQGDSAMYLCASSLGGRREGAGELFFGEGSRLTVL.

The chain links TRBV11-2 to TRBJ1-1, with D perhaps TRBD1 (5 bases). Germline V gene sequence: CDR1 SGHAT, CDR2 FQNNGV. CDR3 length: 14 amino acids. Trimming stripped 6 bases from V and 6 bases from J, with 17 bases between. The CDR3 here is CASRLQGLIPEAFF. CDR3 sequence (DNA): TGTGCCAGCAGGCTGCAGGGATTGATCCCTGAAGCTTTCTTT.